The rows below give T cell receptor beta chains drawn from one sample of a study of T cell clonotyping in hematopoietic cell transplantation. The protocol was immunoSEQ multiplex PCR, while the TCRdb copy is restricted to in-frame clones and leaves out a portion. The sample consists of 25,000 to 35,000 clones, 93% of them appearing once. Here the sequenced sample was peripheral blood mononuclear cells, taken before stem cell transplant. These receptors all come from a man aged 45 to 65 with acute myeloid leukemia. Some clones in this sample may be carry-over from other donors' samples. CDR3s include the opening cysteine and the closing phenylalanine or tryptophan. D genes are given only for firm matches. Clone size appears in some rows only: once, few, many, or a class for an expanded clone.

D gene: NA; J gene: TRBJ1-4; V gene: TRBV5-1; clone size: NA; CDR3 DNA: TGCGCCAGCAGCCGTGTCGGGGGGGTAGATGAAAAACTGTTTTTT; CDR3 protein: CASSRVGGVDEKLFF
D gene: TRBD1; J gene: TRBJ2-2; V gene: TRBV6-5; clone size: NA; CDR3 DNA: TGTGCCAGCAGTTTCGACAGGGGGCTGAGCACCGGGGAGCTGTTTTTT; CDR3 protein: CASSFDRGLSTGELFF
D gene: NA; J gene: TRBJ2-3; V gene: TRBV5-6; clone size: NA; CDR3 DNA: TGTGCCAGCAGCCGCACGGGCGAAGCCACAGATACGCAGTATTTT; CDR3 protein: CASSRTGEATDTQYF
D gene: NA; J gene: TRBJ1-2; V gene: TRBV1; clone size: NA; CDR3 DNA: TGCACCAGCAGCCATAAGGGGGGGTACTATGGCTACACCTTC; CDR3 protein: CTSSHKGGYYGYTF
D gene: NA; J gene: TRBJ2-7; V gene: TRBV11-2; clone size: NA; CDR3 DNA: TGTGCCAGCAGCTTAGTTGTCGGTGCCTACGAGCAGTACTTC; CDR3 protein: CASSLVVGAYEQYF
D gene: TRBD1; J gene: TRBJ1-6; V gene: TRBV10-1; clone size: NA; CDR3 DNA: TGCGCCAGCAGCCACCCGGGACAGGGGTTGGGTAATTCACCCCTCCACTTT; CDR3 protein: CASSHPGQGLGNSPLHF
D gene: NA; J gene: TRBJ2-2; V gene: TRBV11-2; clone size: NA; CDR3 DNA: TGTGCCAGCAGCCCAAACAGAACTCCAAACACCGGGGAGCTGTTTTTT; CDR3 protein: CASSPNRTPNTGELFF
D gene: TRBD1; J gene: TRBJ1-2; V gene: TRBV19; clone size: NA; CDR3 DNA: TGTGCCAGTAGTTTTTCCGGGACAGGGGCTAACTATGGCTACACCTTC; CDR3 protein: CASSFSGTGANYGYTF
D gene: NA; J gene: TRBJ1-1; V gene: TRBV10-3; clone size: once; CDR3 DNA: TGTGCCATCAGTGAAGTTTCCGGCGACACTGAAGCTTTCTTT; CDR3 protein: CAISEVSGDTEAFF
D gene: TRBD1; J gene: TRBJ1-2; V gene: TRBV28; clone size: NA; CDR3 DNA: TGTGCCACGCACCGCGACAGGGGGAACTATGGCTACACCTTC; CDR3 protein: CATHRDRGNYGYTF
D gene: NA; J gene: TRBJ2-2; V gene: TRBV7-2; clone size: NA; CDR3 DNA: TGTGCCAGCACCTCGCGGGGCAGGACCGGGGAGCTGTTTTTT; CDR3 protein: CASTSRGRTGELFF
D gene: NA; J gene: TRBJ1-1; V gene: TRBV7-2; clone size: NA; CDR3 DNA: TGTGCCAGCAGCGCGGGACCCACCAGCACTGAAGCTTTCTTT; CDR3 protein: CASSAGPTSTEAFF
D gene: NA; J gene: TRBJ2-6; V gene: TRBV28; clone size: NA; CDR3 DNA: TGTGCCAGCAGCCTTTGGGTACAGGAATCTCCCGGGGCCAACGTCCTGACTTTC; CDR3 protein: CASSLWVQESPGANVLTF
D gene: TRBD2; J gene: TRBJ2-3; V gene: TRBV5-6; clone size: NA; CDR3 DNA: TGTGCCAGCAGCCCGACTAGCGGGCTAACAGATACGCAGTATTTT; CDR3 protein: CASSPTSGLTDTQYF
D gene: TRBD1; J gene: TRBJ1-1; V gene: TRBV30; clone size: NA; CDR3 DNA: TGTGCCTGGAGCGATCCCGGACAGGGACGAATGAACACTGAAGCTTTCTTT; CDR3 protein: CAWSDPGQGRMNTEAFF
D gene: TRBD1; J gene: TRBJ1-5; V gene: TRBV27; clone size: once; CDR3 DNA: TGTGCCAGCACCCGGACAGGGGTCCACCAGCCCCAGCATTTT; CDR3 protein: CASTRTGVHQPQHF
D gene: NA; J gene: TRBJ1-2; V gene: TRBV7-9; clone size: NA; CDR3 DNA: TGTGCCAGCAGCTTAGAGGGGGGCTATGGCTACACCTTC; CDR3 protein: CASSLEGGYGYTF
D gene: NA; J gene: TRBJ1-3; V gene: TRBV10-3; clone size: NA; CDR3 DNA: TGTGCCATCAGCCCGGGGACCTCTGGAAACACCATATATTTT; CDR3 protein: CAISPGTSGNTIYF
D gene: TRBD2; J gene: TRBJ2-3; V gene: TRBV18; clone size: NA; CDR3 DNA: TGTGCCAGCTCACGATCTAGCGGGACCCTCACAGATACGCAGTATTTT; CDR3 protein: CASSRSSGTLTDTQYF
D gene: NA; J gene: TRBJ1-5; V gene: TRBV7-9; clone size: NA; CDR3 DNA: TGTGCCAGCAGCTTATCCCTCGGACAGCCCCAGCATTTT; CDR3 protein: CASSLSLGQPQHF
D gene: NA; J gene: TRBJ1-5; V gene: TRBV2; clone size: NA; CDR3 DNA: TGTGCCAGCAGGGAGGACGGGACTAGCAATCAGCCCCAGCATTTT; CDR3 protein: CASREDGTSNQPQHF
D gene: NA; J gene: TRBJ1-1; V gene: TRBV6-1; clone size: NA; CDR3 DNA: TGTGCCAGCGGTTTTTGGGTCGGAGAAGCTTTCTTT; CDR3 protein: CASGFWVGEAFF
D gene: NA; J gene: TRBJ1-2; V gene: TRBV7-2; clone size: NA; CDR3 DNA: TGTGCCAGCAGCTTAGGACAGGTGCATGGCTACACCTTC; CDR3 protein: CASSLGQVHGYTF
D gene: TRBD1; J gene: TRBJ2-3; V gene: TRBV7-3; clone size: NA; CDR3 DNA: TGTGCCAGCAGCATAAATCCGGACAGGGGAGGTACGCAGTATTTT; CDR3 protein: CASSINPDRGGTQYF
D gene: TRBD1; J gene: TRBJ1-1; V gene: TRBV27; clone size: NA; CDR3 DNA: TGTGCCAGCAGTCCACAACAGGGGCTCACTGAAGCTTTCTTT; CDR3 protein: CASSPQQGLTEAFF
D gene: NA; J gene: TRBJ2-7; V gene: TRBV7-2; clone size: once; CDR3 DNA: TGTGCCAGCAGCCCAGACGGGGGCCTACTATACGAGCAGTACTTC; CDR3 protein: CASSPDGGLLYEQYF
D gene: TRBD2; J gene: TRBJ2-5; V gene: TRBV6-5; clone size: NA; CDR3 DNA: TGTGCCAGCATTCCAGCGGGAGGTCGAGGAGAGACCCAGTACTTC; CDR3 protein: CASIPAGGRGETQYF
D gene: NA; J gene: TRBJ1-2; V gene: TRBV5-6; clone size: few; CDR3 DNA: TGTGCCAGCAGCTTGGCGGGTGGGGACATCCGTAACTATGGCTACACCTTC; CDR3 protein: CASSLAGGDIRNYGYTF
D gene: TRBD1; J gene: TRBJ2-2; V gene: TRBV28; clone size: NA; CDR3 DNA: TGTGCCAGCAGACTACAGGGGCGTAGAGGGGAGCTGTTTTTT; CDR3 protein: CASRLQGRRGELFF
D gene: NA; J gene: TRBJ2-3; V gene: TRBV30; clone size: NA; CDR3 DNA: TGTGCCTGGGCGCCTGGACTATCCCCTCGTGGTCCCACAGATACGCAGTATTTT; CDR3 protein: CAWAPGLSPRGPTDTQYF
D gene: NA; J gene: TRBJ2-3; V gene: TRBV11-2; clone size: NA; CDR3 DNA: TGTGCCAGCAGCTTTACCGGGGGAACAGATACGCAGTATTTT; CDR3 protein: CASSFTGGTDTQYF
D gene: NA; J gene: TRBJ2-3; V gene: TRBV7-2; clone size: NA; CDR3 DNA: TGTGCCAGCAGCCCCCTAGGAATGGGAGATACGCAGTATTTT; CDR3 protein: CASSPLGMGDTQYF
D gene: NA; J gene: TRBJ1-2; V gene: TRBV9; clone size: NA; CDR3 DNA: TGTGCCAGCAGCGTAGCTCAGGGGCGGATTAACTATGGCTACACCTTC; CDR3 protein: CASSVAQGRINYGYTF
D gene: TRBD2; J gene: TRBJ2-1; V gene: TRBV13; clone size: NA; CDR3 DNA: TGTGCCAGCAGCTCCGGACTAGCGGGGTTCTCCTACAATGAGCAGTTCTTC; CDR3 protein: CASSSGLAGFSYNEQFF
D gene: NA; J gene: TRBJ2-5; V gene: TRBV4-1; clone size: NA; CDR3 DNA: TGCGCCAGCAGCCAAGTGGGTGACAGAGGGTGGGAGACCCAGTACTTC; CDR3 protein: CASSQVGDRGWETQYF
D gene: TRBD1; J gene: TRBJ1-3; V gene: TRBV18; clone size: NA; CDR3 DNA: TGTGCCAGCTCACCACGGACAGGGGCTGGAAACACCATATATTTT; CDR3 protein: CASSPRTGAGNTIYF
D gene: TRBD2; J gene: TRBJ2-3; V gene: TRBV7-2; clone size: NA; CDR3 DNA: TGTGCCAGCAGCTTAGATAGCGGGGGGGCGGGTACGCAGTATTTT; CDR3 protein: CASSLDSGGAGTQYF
D gene: NA; J gene: TRBJ1-1; V gene: TRBV7-8; clone size: NA; CDR3 DNA: TGTGCCAGCAGCTTACTAGGGAGAGGCACTGAAGCTTTCTTT; CDR3 protein: CASSLLGRGTEAFF
D gene: NA; J gene: TRBJ2-3; V gene: TRBV5-4; clone size: NA; CDR3 DNA: TGTGCCAGCAGCCTTCTTGGGGGGGCGCTTTCAAATACGCAGTATTTT; CDR3 protein: CASSLLGGALSNTQYF
D gene: NA; J gene: TRBJ1-5; V gene: TRBV2; clone size: NA; CDR3 DNA: TGTGCCAGCAGAGGGGATAGCAATCAGCCCCAGCATTTT; CDR3 protein: CASRGDSNQPQHF
D gene: TRBD2; J gene: TRBJ2-1; V gene: TRBV7-7; clone size: NA; CDR3 DNA: TGTGCCAGCAGCGTCGGACTAGCGGGCGGATACGAGCAGTTCTTC; CDR3 protein: CASSVGLAGGYEQFF
D gene: NA; J gene: TRBJ1-2; V gene: TRBV5-8; clone size: NA; CDR3 DNA: TGTGCCAGCAGCAGGATGGGCAGAGCTAACTATGGCTACACCTTC; CDR3 protein: CASSRMGRANYGYTF
D gene: NA; J gene: TRBJ1-1; V gene: TRBV4-3; clone size: NA; CDR3 DNA: TGCGCCAGCAGCCAAGATTCGACAGGAATGAACACTGAAGCTTTCTTT; CDR3 protein: CASSQDSTGMNTEAFF
D gene: TRBD2; J gene: TRBJ2-1; V gene: TRBV6-6; clone size: few; CDR3 DNA: TGTGCCAGCAGTTACCGGGGGGAGGCCCCTTGGGGTGAGCAGTTCTTC; CDR3 protein: CASSYRGEAPWGEQFF
D gene: NA; J gene: TRBJ2-4; V gene: TRBV7-9; clone size: NA; CDR3 DNA: TGTGCCAGCAGCTCGGTGGGCAACATTCAGTACTTC; CDR3 protein: CASSSVGNIQYF
D gene: TRBD2; J gene: TRBJ2-7; V gene: TRBV19; clone size: NA; CDR3 DNA: TGTGCCAGTAGTATGTCGATAGCGGGGACCTACGAGCAGTACTTC; CDR3 protein: CASSMSIAGTYEQYF
D gene: NA; J gene: TRBJ2-7; V gene: TRBV27; clone size: NA; CDR3 DNA: TGTGCCAGCAGTTTACGGGCCTACGCCTACGAGCAGTACTTC; CDR3 protein: CASSLRAYAYEQYF
D gene: NA; J gene: TRBJ1-1; V gene: TRBV6-5; clone size: NA; CDR3 DNA: TGTGCCAGCAGTTACTCTCCCGGCGGGAACACTGAAGCTTTCTTT; CDR3 protein: CASSYSPGGNTEAFF
D gene: TRBD2; J gene: TRBJ2-7; V gene: TRBV9; clone size: once; CDR3 DNA: TGTGCCAGCAGCGTACAGACGGGGGGGTACGAGCAGTACTTC; CDR3 protein: CASSVQTGGYEQYF
D gene: TRBD2; J gene: TRBJ2-1; V gene: TRBV9; clone size: NA; CDR3 DNA: TGTGCCAGCAGTCCTAATCGACTAGCGGACAATGAGCAGTTCTTC; CDR3 protein: CASSPNRLADNEQFF
D gene: NA; J gene: TRBJ1-2; V gene: TRBV10-3; clone size: NA; CDR3 DNA: TGTGCCATCAGTGAGGCGGGGGAGGAGGGCTACACCTTC; CDR3 protein: CAISEAGEEGYTF
D gene: NA; J gene: TRBJ2-3; V gene: TRBV9; clone size: NA; CDR3 DNA: TGTGCCAGCAGCTTCGACCCCAGCGCAGATACGCAGTATTTT; CDR3 protein: CASSFDPSADTQYF
D gene: NA; J gene: TRBJ2-1; V gene: TRBV9; clone size: NA; CDR3 DNA: TGTGCCAGCAGCGTAGGGCCGCCTAGCCATGAGCAGTTCTTC; CDR3 protein: CASSVGPPSHEQFF
D gene: NA; J gene: TRBJ2-7; V gene: TRBV7-2; clone size: once; CDR3 DNA: TGTGCCAGCAGCTTAGGGGGGGCAGCAAAAAGTCGGAACGAGCAGTACTTC; CDR3 protein: CASSLGGAAKSRNEQYF
D gene: NA; J gene: TRBJ1-1; V gene: TRBV18; clone size: NA; CDR3 DNA: TGTGCCAGCTCACCACCGGGCGGGATGAGCACTGAAGCTTTCTTT; CDR3 protein: CASSPPGGMSTEAFF